This T cell receptor (beta chain) was sequenced for a study of shared clonotypes between healthy human individuals. Study-wide context: Contributing individuals were two females and a few males aged 18 to 49. CD4 naive cells filled three plates per donor, CD4 memory three, CD8 naive two and CD8 memory one.

The CDR3 is made up of 13 amino acids. Trimming pared 9 bases from V and 3 bases from J, leaving 15 bases between. Per germline, CDR1 WNHNN and CDR2 SYGVQD (reference sequence). It was at deep level that the assay was run. Generated by immunoSEQ multiplex PCR, the TCRdb table keeps only in-frame clones and is missing some. The data contain about 2 million clones, 85% to 95% of them singletons. Recent vaccinations or acute infections were absent in the healthy HIV-negative adult donors. This chain connects TRBV10-1 to TRBJ2-7; no definite D call. The TCR originated in a man between 18 and 35 years old in good health. Sequenced: naive CD4+ T cells sorted from blood. The subset is: CD45RA+ positively selected. The CDR3 loop reads CARPLAPRYEQYF. In DNA form, the CDR3 reads TGCGCCAGGCCCTTGGCCCCCCGCTACGAGCAGTACTTC.